This T cell receptor beta chain was captured by sequencing in a study of blood T cell repertoires in COVID-19. Per the original methods: Reference gene primer amplification gave nucleated cell count estimates. Assay: immunoSEQ multiplex PCR; the TCRdb copy retains only in-frame clones and omits some. V and J calls and clone size follow that table, whereas D and trimming were derived from the DNA. The data show 380,000 or so clones, with more than 75% seen just once and around 1.1% held by the top ten. This CDR3 comprises 15 residues. Germline CDR1 and CDR2: MNHEY and SVGAGI. The V gene end was trimmed by 7 bases and the J gene end by 2 bases; junction bases not matched to a gene: 10.

The J gene is TRBJ1-2, the V gene TRBV6-5; TRBD1 matches at 7 bases. The sample taken for sequencing was peripheral blood. This clonotype originated in a human donor with acute or convalescent COVID-19. The donor label of this sample is uncertain. The CDR3 region is CASKEGQPSNYGYTF. DNA for the CDR3: TGTGCCAGCAAAGAGGGACAGCCCTCGAACTATGGCTACACCTTC.